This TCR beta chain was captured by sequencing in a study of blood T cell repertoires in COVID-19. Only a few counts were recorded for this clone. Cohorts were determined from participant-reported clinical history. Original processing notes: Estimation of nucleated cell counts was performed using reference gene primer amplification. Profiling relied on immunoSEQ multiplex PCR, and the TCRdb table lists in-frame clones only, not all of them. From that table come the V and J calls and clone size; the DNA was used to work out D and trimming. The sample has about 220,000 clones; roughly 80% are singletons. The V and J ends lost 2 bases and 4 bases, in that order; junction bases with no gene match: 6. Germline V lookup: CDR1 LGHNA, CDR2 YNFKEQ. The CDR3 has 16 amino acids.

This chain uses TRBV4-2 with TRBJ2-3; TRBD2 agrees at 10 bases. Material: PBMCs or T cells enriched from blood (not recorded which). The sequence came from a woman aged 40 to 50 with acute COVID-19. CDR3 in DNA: TGTGCCAGCAGCCAACTCCCGACTAGCGGGCCAGATACGCAGTATTTT. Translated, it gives CASSQLPTSGPDTQYF.